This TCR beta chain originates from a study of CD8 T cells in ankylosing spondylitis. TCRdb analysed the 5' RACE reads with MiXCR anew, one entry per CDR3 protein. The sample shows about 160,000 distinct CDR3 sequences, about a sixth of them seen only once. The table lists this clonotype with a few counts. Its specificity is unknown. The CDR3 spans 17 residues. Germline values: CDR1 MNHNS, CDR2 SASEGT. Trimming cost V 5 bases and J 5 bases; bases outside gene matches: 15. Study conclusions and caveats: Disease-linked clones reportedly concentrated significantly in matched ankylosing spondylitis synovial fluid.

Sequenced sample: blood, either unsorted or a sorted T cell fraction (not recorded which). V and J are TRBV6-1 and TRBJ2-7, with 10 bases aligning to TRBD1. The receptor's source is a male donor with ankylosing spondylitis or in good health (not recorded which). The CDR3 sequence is CASSLRPPRDRGHEQYF. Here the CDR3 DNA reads TGTGCCAGCAGTCTGCGCCCACCCCGGGACAGGGGCCACGAGCAGTACTTC.